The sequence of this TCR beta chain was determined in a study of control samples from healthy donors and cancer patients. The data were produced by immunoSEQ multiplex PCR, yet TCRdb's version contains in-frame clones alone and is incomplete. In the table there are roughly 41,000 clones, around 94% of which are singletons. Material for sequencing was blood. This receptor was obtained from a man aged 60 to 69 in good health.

As DNA, the CDR3 is TGTGCCAGCAGCTTCTGGAGGACAGGGGAGTCCGAGCAGTACTTC. Translated: CASSFWRTGESEQYF. V is TRBV5-8 and J is TRBJ2-7, with TRBD1 matching 9 bases. V lost 2 bases and J lost 6; bases outside the gene matches: 9. The CDR3 has 15 residues. Germline assignment: CDR1 SGHTS and CDR2 YDEGEE. Full variable domain (outside the CDR3, taken from reference TRBV5-8 and TRBJ2-7): EAGVTQSPTHLIKTRGQQATLRCSPISGHTSVYWYQQALGLGLQFLLWYDEGEERNRGNFPPRFSGRQFPNYSSELNVNALELEDSALYLCASSFWRTGESEQYFGPGTRLTVT.